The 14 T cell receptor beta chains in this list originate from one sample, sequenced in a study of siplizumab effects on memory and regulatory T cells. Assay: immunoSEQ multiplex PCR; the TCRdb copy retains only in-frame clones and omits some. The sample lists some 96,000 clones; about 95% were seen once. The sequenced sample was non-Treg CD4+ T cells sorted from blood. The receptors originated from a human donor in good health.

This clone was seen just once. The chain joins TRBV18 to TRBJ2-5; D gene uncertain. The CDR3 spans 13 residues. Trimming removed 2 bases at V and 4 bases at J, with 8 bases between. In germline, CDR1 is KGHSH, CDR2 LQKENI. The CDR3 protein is CASSPSILETQYF. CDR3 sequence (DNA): TGTGCCAGCTCACCATCGATTTTAGAGACCCAGTACTTC.

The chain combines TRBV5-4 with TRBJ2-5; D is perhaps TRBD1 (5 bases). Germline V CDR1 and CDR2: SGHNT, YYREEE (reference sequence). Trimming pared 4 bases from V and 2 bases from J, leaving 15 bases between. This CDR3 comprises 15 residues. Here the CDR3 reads CASSPPGQTQETQYF. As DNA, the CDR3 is TGTGCCAGCAGCCCCCCAGGACAAACTCAAGAGACCCAGTACTTC. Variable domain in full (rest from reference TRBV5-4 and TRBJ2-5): ETGVTQSPTHLIKTRGQQVTLRCSSQSGHNTVSWYQQALGQGPQFIFQYYREEENGRGNFPPRFSGLQFPNYSSELNVNALELDDSALYLCASSPPGQTQETQYFGPGTRLLVL.

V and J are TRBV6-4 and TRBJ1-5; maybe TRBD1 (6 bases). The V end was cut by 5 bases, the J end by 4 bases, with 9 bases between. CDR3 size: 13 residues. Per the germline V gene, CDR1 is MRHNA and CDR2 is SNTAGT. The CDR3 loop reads CASSPGTNQPQHF. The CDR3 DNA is TGTGCCAGCAGTCCGGGGACAAATCAGCCCCAGCATTTT.

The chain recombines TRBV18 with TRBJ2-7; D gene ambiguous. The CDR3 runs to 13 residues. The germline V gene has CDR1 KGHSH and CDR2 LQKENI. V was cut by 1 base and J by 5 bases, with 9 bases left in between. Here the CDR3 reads CASSPQGFHEQYF. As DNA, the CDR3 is TGTGCCAGCTCACCACAAGGGTTCCACGAGCAGTACTTC.

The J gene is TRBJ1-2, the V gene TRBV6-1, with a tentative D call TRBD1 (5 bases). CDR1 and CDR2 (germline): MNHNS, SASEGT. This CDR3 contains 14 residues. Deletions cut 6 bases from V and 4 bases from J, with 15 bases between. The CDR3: CASRPDSPIYGYTF. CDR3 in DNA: TGTGCCAGCAGACCCGACAGCCCGATCTATGGCTACACCTTC.

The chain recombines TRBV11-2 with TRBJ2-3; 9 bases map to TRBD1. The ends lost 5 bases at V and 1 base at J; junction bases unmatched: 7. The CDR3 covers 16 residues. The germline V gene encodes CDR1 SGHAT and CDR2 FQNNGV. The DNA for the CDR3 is TGTGCCAGCAGCACGACAGGGGGAATTGGCACAGATACGCAGTATTTT. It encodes CASSTTGGIGTDTQYF.

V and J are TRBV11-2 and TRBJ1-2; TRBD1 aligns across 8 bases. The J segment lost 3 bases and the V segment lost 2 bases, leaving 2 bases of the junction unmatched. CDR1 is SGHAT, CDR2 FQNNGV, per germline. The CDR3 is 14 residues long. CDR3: CASSLRQGYYGYTF. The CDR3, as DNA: TGTGCCAGCAGCTTAAGACAGGGGTACTATGGCTACACCTTC.

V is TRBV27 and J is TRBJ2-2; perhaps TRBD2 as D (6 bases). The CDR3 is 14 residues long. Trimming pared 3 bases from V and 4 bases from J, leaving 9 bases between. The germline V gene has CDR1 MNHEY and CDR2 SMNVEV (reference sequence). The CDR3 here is CASSLIAVTGELFF. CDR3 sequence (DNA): TGTGCCAGCAGTTTGATAGCGGTCACCGGGGAGCTGTTTTTT.

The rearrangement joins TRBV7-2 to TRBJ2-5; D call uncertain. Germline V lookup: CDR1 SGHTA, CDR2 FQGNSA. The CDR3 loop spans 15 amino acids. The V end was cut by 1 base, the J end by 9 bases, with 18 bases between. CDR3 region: CASSLEFGRNVAQYF. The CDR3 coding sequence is TGTGCCAGCAGCTTAGAATTCGGCAGGAACGTGGCCCAGTACTTC.

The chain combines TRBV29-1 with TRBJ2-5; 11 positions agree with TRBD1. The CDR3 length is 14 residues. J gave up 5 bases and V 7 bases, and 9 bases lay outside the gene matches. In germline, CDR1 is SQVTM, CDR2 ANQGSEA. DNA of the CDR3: TGCAGCGCCACCGGGACAGGGGGAGGGGAGACCCAGTACTTC. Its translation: CSATGTGGGETQYF.

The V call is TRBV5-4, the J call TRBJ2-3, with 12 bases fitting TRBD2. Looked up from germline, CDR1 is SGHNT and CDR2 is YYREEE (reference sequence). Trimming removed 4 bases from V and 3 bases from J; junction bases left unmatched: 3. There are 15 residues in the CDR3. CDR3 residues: CASSPGTSGTDTQYF. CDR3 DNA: TGTGCCAGCAGCCCCGGGACTAGCGGGACAGATACGCAGTATTTT. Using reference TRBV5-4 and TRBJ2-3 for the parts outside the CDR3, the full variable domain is ETGVTQSPTHLIKTRGQQVTLRCSSQSGHNTVSWYQQALGQGPQFIFQYYREEENGRGNFPPRFSGLQFPNYSSELNVNALELDDSALYLCASSPGTSGTDTQYFGPGTRLTVL.

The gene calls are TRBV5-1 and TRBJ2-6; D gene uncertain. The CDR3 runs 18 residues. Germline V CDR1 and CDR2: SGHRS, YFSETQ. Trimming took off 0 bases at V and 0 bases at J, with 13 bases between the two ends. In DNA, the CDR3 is TGCGCCAGCAGCTTGGAAACAGTGAGGAGCTCTGGGGCCAACGTCCTGACTTTC. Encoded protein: CASSLETVRSSGANVLTF. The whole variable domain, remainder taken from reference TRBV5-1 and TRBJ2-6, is KAGVTQTPRYLIKTRGQQVTLSCSPISGHRSVSWYQQTPGQGLQFLFEYFSETQRNKGNFPGRFSGRQFSNSRSEMNVSTLELGDSALYLCASSLETVRSSGANVLTFGAGSRLTVL.

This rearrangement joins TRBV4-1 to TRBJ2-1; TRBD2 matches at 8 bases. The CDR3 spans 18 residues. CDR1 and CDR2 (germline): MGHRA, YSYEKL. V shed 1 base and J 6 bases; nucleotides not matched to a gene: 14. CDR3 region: CASSQGVSGLVTINEQFF. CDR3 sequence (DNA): TGCGCCAGCAGCCAAGGGGTCTCGGGACTAGTGACGATCAATGAGCAGTTCTTC.

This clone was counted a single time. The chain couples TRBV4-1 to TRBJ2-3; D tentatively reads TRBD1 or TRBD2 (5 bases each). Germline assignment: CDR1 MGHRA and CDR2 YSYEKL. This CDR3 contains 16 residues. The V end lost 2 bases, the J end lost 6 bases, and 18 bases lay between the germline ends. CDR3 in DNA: TGCGCCAGCAGCCAACTGAGTCTGAGGGGTCGGGATACGCAGTATTTT. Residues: CASSQLSLRGRDTQYF.